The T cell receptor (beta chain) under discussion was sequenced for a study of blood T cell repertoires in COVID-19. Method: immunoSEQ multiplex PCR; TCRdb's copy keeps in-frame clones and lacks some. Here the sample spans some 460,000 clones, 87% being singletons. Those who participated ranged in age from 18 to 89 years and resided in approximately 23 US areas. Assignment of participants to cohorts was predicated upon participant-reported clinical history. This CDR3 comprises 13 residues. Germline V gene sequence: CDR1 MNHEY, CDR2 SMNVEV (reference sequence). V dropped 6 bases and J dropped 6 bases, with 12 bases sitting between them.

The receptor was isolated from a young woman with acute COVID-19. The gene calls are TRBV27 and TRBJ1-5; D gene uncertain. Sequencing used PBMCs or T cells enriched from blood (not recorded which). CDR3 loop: CASSNLDSQPQHF. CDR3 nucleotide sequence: TGTGCCAGCAGCAACTTAGATAGTCAGCCCCAGCATTTT.